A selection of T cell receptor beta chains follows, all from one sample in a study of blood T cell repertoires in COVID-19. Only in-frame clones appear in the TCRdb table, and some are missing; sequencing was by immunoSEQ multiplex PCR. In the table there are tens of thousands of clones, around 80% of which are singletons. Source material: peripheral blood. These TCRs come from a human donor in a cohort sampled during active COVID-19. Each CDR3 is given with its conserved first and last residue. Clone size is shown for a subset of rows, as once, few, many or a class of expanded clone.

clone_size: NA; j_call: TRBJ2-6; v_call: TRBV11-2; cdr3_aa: CASSRQRAGTGAGANVLTF
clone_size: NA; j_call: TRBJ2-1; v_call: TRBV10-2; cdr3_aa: CASSEHSGIHNEQFF
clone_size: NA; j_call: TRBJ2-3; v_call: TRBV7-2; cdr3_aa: CASSLTARTSTDTQYF
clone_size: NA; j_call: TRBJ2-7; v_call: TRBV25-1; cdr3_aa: CASRGDRSLSYEQYF
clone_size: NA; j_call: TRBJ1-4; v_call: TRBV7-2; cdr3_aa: CASSLGGRDEKLFF
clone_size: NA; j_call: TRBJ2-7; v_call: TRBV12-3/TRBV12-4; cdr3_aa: CASSLVTGGEQYF
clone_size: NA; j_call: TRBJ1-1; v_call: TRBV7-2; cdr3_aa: CASSLEKGRVAVTFF
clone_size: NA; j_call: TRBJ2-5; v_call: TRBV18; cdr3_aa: CASSLRQGKETQYF
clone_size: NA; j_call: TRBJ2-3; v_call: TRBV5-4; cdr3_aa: CASSLFFGADTQYF
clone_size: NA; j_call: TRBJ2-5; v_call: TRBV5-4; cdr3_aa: CASSSGDQETQYF
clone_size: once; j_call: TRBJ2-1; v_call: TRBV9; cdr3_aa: CASSVGRKGATSPFILLYNEQFF
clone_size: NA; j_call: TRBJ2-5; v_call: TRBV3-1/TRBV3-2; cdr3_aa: CASSQDKSGRAEETQYF
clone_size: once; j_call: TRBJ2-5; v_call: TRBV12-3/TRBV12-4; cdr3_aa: CASSYRETQYF
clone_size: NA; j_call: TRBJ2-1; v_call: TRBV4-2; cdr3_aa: CASSPEASSYNEQFF
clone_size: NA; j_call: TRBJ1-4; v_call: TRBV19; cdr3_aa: CASSPRQGYEKLFF
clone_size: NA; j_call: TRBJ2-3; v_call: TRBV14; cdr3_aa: CASRRTGLDTQYF
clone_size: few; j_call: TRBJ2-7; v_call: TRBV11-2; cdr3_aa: CASRKEGRALHEQYF
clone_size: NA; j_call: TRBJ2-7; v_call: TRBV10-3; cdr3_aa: CAISEFLTGDKSYEQYF
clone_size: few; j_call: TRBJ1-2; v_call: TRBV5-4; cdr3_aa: CASSLGREIPNYGYTF
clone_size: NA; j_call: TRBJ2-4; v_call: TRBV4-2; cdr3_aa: CASSQAAPGGKNIQYF
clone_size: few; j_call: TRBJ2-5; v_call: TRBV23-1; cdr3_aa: CASSQSRGTGRETQYF
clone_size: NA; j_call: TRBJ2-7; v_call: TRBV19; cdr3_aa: CASSVGQEFSSYEQYF
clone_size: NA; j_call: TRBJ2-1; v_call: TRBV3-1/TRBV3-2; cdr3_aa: CASSQLRDEQFF
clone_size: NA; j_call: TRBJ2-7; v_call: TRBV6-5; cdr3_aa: CASRTIYTGVYEQYF
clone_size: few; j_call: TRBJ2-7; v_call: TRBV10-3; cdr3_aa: CAISGGLAGPSYEQYF
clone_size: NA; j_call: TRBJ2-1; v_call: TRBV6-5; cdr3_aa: CASSSKRRAPYNEQFF
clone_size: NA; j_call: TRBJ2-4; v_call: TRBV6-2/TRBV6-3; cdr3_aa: CASSPMTGGTNIQYF
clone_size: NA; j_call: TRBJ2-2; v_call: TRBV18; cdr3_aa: CASSPRTIETGELFF
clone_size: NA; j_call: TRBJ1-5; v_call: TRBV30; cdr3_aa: CAWGGGSDQPQHF
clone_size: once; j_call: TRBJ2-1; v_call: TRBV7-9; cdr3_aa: CASSHAAIYRDNEQFF
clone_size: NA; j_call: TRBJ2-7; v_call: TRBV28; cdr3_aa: CASISGLGLYEQYF
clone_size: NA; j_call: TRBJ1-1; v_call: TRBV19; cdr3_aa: CASSIGGQLHLNTEAFF
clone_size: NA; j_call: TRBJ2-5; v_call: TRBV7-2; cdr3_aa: CASSLGRGPARETQYF
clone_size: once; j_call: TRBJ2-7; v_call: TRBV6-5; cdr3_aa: CASSYGLAGVYEQYF
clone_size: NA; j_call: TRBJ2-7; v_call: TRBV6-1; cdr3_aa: CASSARGASGRNPYEQYF
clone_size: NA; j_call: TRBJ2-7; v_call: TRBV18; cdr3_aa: CASQDRAGTSSNEQYF
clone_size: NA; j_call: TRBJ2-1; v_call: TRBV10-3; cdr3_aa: CAISEPETGYNEQFF
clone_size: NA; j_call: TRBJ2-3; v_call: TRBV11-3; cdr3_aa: CASRPTGTDTQYF
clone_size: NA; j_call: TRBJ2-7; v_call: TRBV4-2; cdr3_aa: CASSQGPGGGSYEQYF
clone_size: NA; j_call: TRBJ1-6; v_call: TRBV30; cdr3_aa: CAWRTGGQISYNSPLHF
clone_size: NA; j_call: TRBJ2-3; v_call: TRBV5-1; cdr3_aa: CASSLATGGVVTDTQYF
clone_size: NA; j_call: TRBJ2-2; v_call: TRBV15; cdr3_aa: CATSPGGDTGELFF
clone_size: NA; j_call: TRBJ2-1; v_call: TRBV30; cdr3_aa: CAWSHDRGGIDEQFF
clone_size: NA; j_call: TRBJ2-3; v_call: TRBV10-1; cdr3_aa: CASSESLSDTQYF
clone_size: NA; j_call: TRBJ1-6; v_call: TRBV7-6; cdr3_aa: CASSFGQGGNSPLHF
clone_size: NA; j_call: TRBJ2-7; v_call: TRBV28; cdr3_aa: CASRAGTSYEQYF
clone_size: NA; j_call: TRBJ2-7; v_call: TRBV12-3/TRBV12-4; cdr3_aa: CASSFGQENEQYF
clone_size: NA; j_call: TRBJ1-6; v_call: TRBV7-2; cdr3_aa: CASSSRQGNNSPLHF
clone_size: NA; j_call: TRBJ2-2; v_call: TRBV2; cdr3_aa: CASSVGGNTGELFF
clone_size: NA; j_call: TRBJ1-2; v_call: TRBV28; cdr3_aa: CASSSLRDGGYTF
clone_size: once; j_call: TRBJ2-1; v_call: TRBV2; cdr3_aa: CASKSRLGNEQFF
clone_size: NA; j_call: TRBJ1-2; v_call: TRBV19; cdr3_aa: CASSITGQGYGYTF
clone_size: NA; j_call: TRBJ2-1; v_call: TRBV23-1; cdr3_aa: CASSHPRGYNEQFF